This record looks at one TCR beta chain sequence and its context. The antigen is undetermined. This record belongs to a study of cytomegalovirus exposure and HLA in healthy donors. Findings and caveats of the study: Among the sequence variants, a highly shared cluster was likely an artifact of sequencing. In a later analysis, a missense DCLRE1C variant was linked to TCR beta V- and J-gene trimming.

CDR1 and CDR2 from the germline V gene are LGHNT and FRNRAP. The CDR3 contains 14 residues. V was cut by 5 bases and J by 10 bases, with 15 bases left in between. A multiplex PCR was run with 60 Vbeta primers and 13 Jbeta primers. In the original processing: Per a later analysis, the number of unique TCR beta chains was some 75 million, of which about 10 million were shared. Sequencing used immunoSEQ multiplex PCR; TCRdb keeps in-frame clones, though not all of them. V, J and clone size are those of that table, while D and trimming were read from the DNA. The data contain about 150,000 clones, around four fifths of them singletons.

The sample taken for sequencing was PBMCs. This receptor was identified in a girl aged 10-17 years in good health and CMV-seropositive. The chain has TRBV12-5 and TRBJ1-6; a possible D gene is TRBD1 (6 bases). CDR3 loop: CASGRSGASSPLHF. CDR3 nucleotide sequence: TGTGCTAGTGGTAGGTCAGGGGCTAGCTCACCCCTCCACTTT.